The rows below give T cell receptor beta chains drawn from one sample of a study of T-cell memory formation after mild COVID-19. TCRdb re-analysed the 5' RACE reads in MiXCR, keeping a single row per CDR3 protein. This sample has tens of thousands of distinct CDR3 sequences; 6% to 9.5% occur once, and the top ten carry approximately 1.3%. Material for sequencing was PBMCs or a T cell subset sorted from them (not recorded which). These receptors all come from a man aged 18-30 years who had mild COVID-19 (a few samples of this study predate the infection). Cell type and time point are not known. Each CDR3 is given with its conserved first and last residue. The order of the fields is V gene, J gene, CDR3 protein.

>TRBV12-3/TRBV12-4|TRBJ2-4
CASSLVGNRFDIQYF
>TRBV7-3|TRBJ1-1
CASSRQGGGGTEAFF
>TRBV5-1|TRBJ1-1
CASSVQVFNAEAFF
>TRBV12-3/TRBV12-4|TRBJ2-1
CASSLQLPYNEQFF
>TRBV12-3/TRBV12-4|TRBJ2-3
CASSWSRGEDTQYF
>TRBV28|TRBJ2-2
CASRPSMGSAGELFF
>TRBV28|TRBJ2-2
CASSFGLSMGTGELFF
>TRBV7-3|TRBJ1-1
CASLQWARTEAFF
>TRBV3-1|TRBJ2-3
CASSQDRASGGLSTDTQYF
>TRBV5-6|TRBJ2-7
CASSPVDEQYF
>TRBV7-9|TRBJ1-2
CASSSLGRSYTF
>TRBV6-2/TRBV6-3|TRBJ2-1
CASRDSGGARGNEQFF
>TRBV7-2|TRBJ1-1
CASSRRQGRNTEAFF
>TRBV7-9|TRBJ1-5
CASSLLGEGNQPQHF
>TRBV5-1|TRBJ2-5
CASSSDFMIVQYF
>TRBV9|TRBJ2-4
CASSLFGTVTNIQYF
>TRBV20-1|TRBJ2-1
CSVTEIDEQFF
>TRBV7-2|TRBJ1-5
CASSLDRGGQPQHF
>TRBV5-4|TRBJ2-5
CASSSSNRGQKTQYF
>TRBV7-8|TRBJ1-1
CASSVDRSEAFF
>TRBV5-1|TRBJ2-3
CASSLASARTDTQYF
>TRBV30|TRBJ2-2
CAWNGGTGLYTGELFF
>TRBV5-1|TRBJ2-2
CASSLPSGDTGELFF
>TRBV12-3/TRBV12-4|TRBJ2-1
CASSNNRGGGSYEQFF
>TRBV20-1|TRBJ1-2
CSAPFGSNYGYTF
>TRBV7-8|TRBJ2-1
CASRLNLAGVASNNEQFF
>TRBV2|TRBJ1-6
CASKAGGNNSPLHF
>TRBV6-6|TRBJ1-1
CASSQDRTNTEAFF
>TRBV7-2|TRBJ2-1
CASQTVSGAYNEQFF
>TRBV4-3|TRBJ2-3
CASSQVSGEGTDTQYF
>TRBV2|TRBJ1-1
CASSEAELTNTGAFF
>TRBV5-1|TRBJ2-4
CASSLETPQNIQYF
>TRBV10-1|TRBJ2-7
CASSESSGARYEQYF
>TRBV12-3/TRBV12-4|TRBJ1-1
CASSFQASNTEAFF
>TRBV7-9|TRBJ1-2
CASSAPGSNYGYTF
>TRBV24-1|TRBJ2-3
CATSETGQQTQYF
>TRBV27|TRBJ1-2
CASSVDRDGYGYTF
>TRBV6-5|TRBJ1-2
CASSYVGIGGYTF
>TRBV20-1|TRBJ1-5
CSARGGPKQPQHF
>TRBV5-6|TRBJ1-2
CASSLSGANYGYTF
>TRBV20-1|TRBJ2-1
CSARDLGGVYNEQFF
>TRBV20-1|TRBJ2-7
CSAMVGGSINEQYF
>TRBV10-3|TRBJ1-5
CAISESIKGGQPQHF
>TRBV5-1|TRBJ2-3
CASSLTGRADTQYF
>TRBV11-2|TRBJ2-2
CASSRIRGANTGELFF
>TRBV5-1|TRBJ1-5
CASSLGQGDQPQHF
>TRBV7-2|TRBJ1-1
CASSPQGRRTEAFF
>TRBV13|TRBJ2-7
CASSPGAVGSTSDEQYF
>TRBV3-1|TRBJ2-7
CASSQVPASYEQYF
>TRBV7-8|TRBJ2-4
CASSLDGTAKNIQYF
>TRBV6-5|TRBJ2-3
CASSYSIPTSGGLTDTQYF
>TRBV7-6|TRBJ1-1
CASSLGRTGGDTEAFF
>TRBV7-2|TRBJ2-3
CASSLRGGDGTDTQYF
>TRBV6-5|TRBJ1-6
CASRPQPNSPLHF
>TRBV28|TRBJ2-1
CASSSPSERNEQFF
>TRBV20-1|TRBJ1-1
CSARDRTAGYEAFF
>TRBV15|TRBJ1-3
CATSVGGALSGNTIYF
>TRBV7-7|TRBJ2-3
CASSPGLASTDTQYF
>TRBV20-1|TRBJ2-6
CSGVPSGANVLTF
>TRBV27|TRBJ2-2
CASSLYSRTNTGELFF